This entry lists 23 T cell receptor beta chains sequenced from one sample in a study of shared clonotypes between healthy human individuals. Terminally differentiated effector memory CD45RA+ cells were left out of the naive CD8 fraction, which was CD45RO-negative and positively selected for CCR7. TCRdb's table, derived via immunoSEQ multiplex PCR, lists solely in-frame clones and lacks some. This repertoire shows about 2 million clones, roughly 94% found once; its top ten account for about 1.1%. The sample comprised naive CD8+ T cells sorted from blood. These TCRs come from a man younger than 35 in good health.

A note on this clone: Mismatch with germline at one junction end may stem from a read error. The chain is built from TRBV11-2 and TRBJ2-2, with 10 nucleotides matching TRBD2. There are 15 residues in the CDR3. Germline values: CDR1 SGHAT, CDR2 FQNNGV. The CDR3 DNA reads TGTGCCAGCAGCTACAGCGGGGGGGCTATCGGGGAGCCGTTTTTT. This translates into CASSYSGGAIGEPFF.

This chain uses TRBV7-6 with TRBJ1-4; 10 bases agree with TRBD1. The CDR3 has 15 amino acids. Losses at the gene ends were 4 bases for V and 6 bases for J; bases not matched to a gene: 5. CDR1 is SGHVS, CDR2 FNYEAQ, per germline. The CDR3: CASSSRQGADEKLFF. The CDR3 region has the DNA TGTGCCAGCAGCTCAAGACAGGGGGCGGATGAAAAACTGTTTTTT.

The chain recombines TRBV6-6 with TRBJ2-1, with 7 nucleotides matching TRBD2. This CDR3 comprises 16 residues. From germline, CDR1 is MNHNY and CDR2 SVGAGI (reference sequence). V dropped 6 bases and J dropped 2; count of bases not matched to a gene: 10. The CDR3 reads CASSGETAGPYNEQFF. The DNA of the CDR3 is TGTGCCAGCAGCGGGGAAACAGCGGGGCCCTACAATGAGCAGTTCTTC.

V usage is TRBV5-6 and J usage is TRBJ2-3; possibly TRBD2 for D (6 bases). Trimming removed 3 bases at V and 0 bases at J, with 11 bases between. Germline CDR1 is SGHDT and CDR2 is YYEEEE. The CDR3 covers 15 residues. CDR3 sequence reads: CASSSLAESTDTQYF. Here the CDR3 DNA reads TGTGCCAGCAGCTCGTTAGCGGAAAGCACAGATACGCAGTATTTT.

The rearrangement links TRBV13 to TRBJ2-1; maybe TRBD1 (5 bases). Trimming cost V 5 bases and J 6 bases, with 17 bases left between them. This CDR3 has 15 residues. Germline V gene lookup returns CDR1 PRHDT and CDR2 FYEKMQ (reference sequence). The CDR3 loop reads CASSPASREGNEQFF. The CDR3 nucleotides read TGTGCCAGCAGCCCCGCAAGCAGGGAAGGCAATGAGCAGTTCTTC.

The V call is TRBV7-9, the J call TRBJ1-1, with D possibly being TRBD1 (5 bases). CDR1 is SEHNR, CDR2 FQNEAQ, per germline (reference sequence). CDR3 length equals 15 residues. Trimming cost V 2 bases and J 1 base, with 11 bases left between them. DNA of the CDR3: TGTGCCAGCAGCTTACTCTTGGGGCGGAACACTGAAGCTTTCTTT. Translation gives CASSLLLGRNTEAFF. Filled out from reference TRBV7-9 and TRBJ1-1, the complete variable domain reads DTGVSQNPRHKITKRGQNVTFRCDPISEHNRLYWYRQTLGQGPEFLTYFQNEAQLEKSRLLSDRFSAERPKGSFSTLEIQRTEQGDSAMYLCASSLLLGRNTEAFFGQGTRLTVV.

Points on this clone: At the DNA level, this CDR3 is encoded by other sequences in the same sample as well. The chain is built from TRBV10-3 and TRBJ1-4, with 11 bases fitting TRBD1. The CDR3 spans 13 residues. Germline CDR1 is ENHRY and CDR2 is SYGVKD. Germline trimming cut 6 bases from V and 6 bases from J; bases unmatched to any gene: 0. The CDR3 region is CAIRGQGDEKLFF. CDR3 coding DNA: TGTGCCATCAGGGGACAGGGGGATGAAAAACTGTTTTTT.

This clone was observed once. As DNA, the CDR3 is TGTGCCAGCAGTAACGGCAGGACCTCCTACAATGAGCAGTTCTTC. Its protein product is CASSNGRTSYNEQFF. The chain employs TRBV11-1 and TRBJ2-1, with unresolved D. V lost 6 bases and J lost 0, with 12 bases in between. CDR3 length equals 15 residues. Germline lookup yields CDR1 SGHAT and CDR2 FQDESV (reference sequence).

The V and J genes are TRBV4-1 and TRBJ2-1, with D hard to call. V gave up 4 bases and J gave up 4 bases, with 8 bases separating them. Germline V lookup: CDR1 MGHRA, CDR2 YSYEKL. CDR3 length equals 13 residues. The CDR3: CASSLREYNEQFF. As DNA, the CDR3 is TGCGCCAGCAGCCTTCGTGAATACAATGAGCAGTTCTTC.

The CDR3 region is CATTIAGNYGYTF. The CDR3 region has the DNA TGTGCCACCACCATCGCCGGGAACTATGGCTACACCTTC. The chain couples TRBV6-5 to TRBJ1-2, with no clear D. Per germline, CDR1 MNHEY and CDR2 SVGAGI. V lost 10 bases to trimming and J lost 2 bases, with 14 bases between them. The CDR3 spans 13 residues.

V usage is TRBV11-2 and J usage is TRBJ2-2, with D possibly being TRBD2 (5 bases). Germline V gene data show CDR1 as SGHAT and CDR2 as FQNNGV. The CDR3 has 16 amino acids. Trimming took off 3 bases at V and 3 bases at J, with 14 bases between the two ends. This CDR3 is CASSFIRGWDTGELFF. The DNA for the CDR3 is TGTGCCAGCAGCTTTATCCGGGGTTGGGACACCGGGGAGCTGTTTTTT.

This chain uses TRBV6-1 with TRBJ1-4; D ambiguous. The V end lost 1 base, the J end lost 5 bases, and 11 bases lay between the germline ends. Germline V gives CDR1 MNHNS, CDR2 SASEGT. The CDR3 length is 15 residues. This CDR3 is CASSEDWQQNEKLFF. CDR3 nucleotide sequence: TGTGCCAGCAGTGAAGATTGGCAGCAGAATGAAAAACTGTTTTTT.

The J gene is TRBJ2-3, the V gene TRBV10-2, with 7 bases matching TRBD2. The V gene end was trimmed by 0 bases and the J gene end by 1 base; junction bases not matched to a gene: 1. The CDR3 runs 15 residues. CDR1 and CDR2 (germline): WSHSY, SAAADI. The CDR3 coding sequence is TGCGCCAGCAGTGAGTCGGCGGGGGGCACAGATACGCAGTATTTT. It is translated as CASSESAGGTDTQYF.

This chain joins TRBV7-2 and TRBJ2-1; D assignment may be TRBD1 or TRBD2 (6 bases each). From germline, CDR1 is SGHTA and CDR2 FQGNSA. V was pared by 3 bases and J by 4 bases, with 16 bases between. The CDR3 totals 16 residues. The CDR3 DNA reads TGTGCCAGCAGCTTTTACCCCGGGGGCAAATACAATGAGCAGTTCTTC. Protein sequence: CASSFYPGGKYNEQFF.

The chain carries TRBV9 and TRBJ1-2; D is perhaps TRBD1 (5 bases). Germline V gives CDR1 SGDLS, CDR2 YYNGEE. The CDR3 loop spans 14 amino acids. The germline V and J ends were trimmed by 0 bases and 8 bases, with 14 bases remaining between them. CDR3 nucleotide sequence: TGTGCCAGCAGCGTAGATGACAGCCTAGACGGCTACACCTTC. It is translated as CASSVDDSLDGYTF.

A single count supports this clone. This chain links TRBV28 with TRBJ1-1, with 10 positions matching TRBD1. Germline V gene data show CDR1 as MDHEN and CDR2 as SYDVKM. The CDR3 runs 14 residues. V lost 2 bases, J lost 6 bases, and 3 bases stayed unmatched. As DNA, the CDR3 is TGTGCCAGCAGTTTAACGGACAGGGGGGCTGAAGCTTTCTTT. Amino acids: CASSLTDRGAEAFF. Variable domain in full (rest from reference TRBV28 and TRBJ1-1): DVKVTQSSRYLVKRTGEKVFLECVQDMDHENMFWYRQDPGLGLRLIYFSYDVKMKEKGDIPEGYSVSREKKERFSLILESASTNQTSMYLCASSLTDRGAEAFFGQGTRLTVV.

In its sample, this clone was seen a few times. The genes are TRBV5-6 and TRBJ2-7; tentatively, D is TRBD2 (7 bases). Trimming took 7 bases from V and 1 from J, leaving 15 bases between them. Germline values: CDR1 SGHDT, CDR2 YYEEEE. There are 14 residues in the CDR3. Here the CDR3 DNA reads TGTGCCAGCGGGGGGGCCGGACGGTCCTACGAGCAGTACTTC. Translation: CASGGAGRSYEQYF. Supplemented by reference TRBV5-6 and TRBJ2-7, the full variable domain reads DAGVTQSPTHLIKTRGQQVTLRCSPKSGHDTVSWYQQALGQGPQFIFQYYEEEERQRGNFPDRFSGHQFPNYSSELNVNALLLGDSALYLCASGGAGRSYEQYFGPGTRLTVT.

The chain couples TRBV19 to TRBJ1-4; TRBD1 might be the D (6 bases). CDR1 and CDR2 (germline): LNHDA, SQIVND (reference sequence). The CDR3 totals 14 residues. V was cut by 3 bases and J by 4 bases, with 9 bases left in between. The CDR3 loop is CASSIRGLNEKLFF. The CDR3 DNA follows: TGTGCCAGTAGTATCCGGGGGCTTAATGAAAAACTGTTTTTT. The full variable domain, in which reference TRBV19 and TRBJ1-4 provide the parts outside the CDR3, is DGGITQSPKYLFRKEGQNVTLSCEQNLNHDAMYWYRQDPGQGLRLIYYSQIVNDFQKGDIAEGYSVSREKKESFPLTVTSAQKNPTAFYLCASSIRGLNEKLFFGSGTQLSVL.

A word on this clone: This CDR3 is also generated by other DNA sequences in the sample. The V and J genes are TRBV5-6 and TRBJ2-5; D gene uncertain. V gave up 0 bases and J gave up 1 base, with 4 bases separating them. From germline, CDR1 is SGHDT and CDR2 YYEEEE. This CDR3 region has 13 residues. This CDR3 reads CASSLGSQETQYF. CDR3 coding DNA: TGTGCCAGCAGCTTGGGTAGCCAAGAGACCCAGTACTTC.

The chain links TRBV28 to TRBJ2-7; D is unresolved. This CDR3 has 12 residues. Between the trimmed V and J ends, which lost 3 bases and 7 bases, there was a span of 10 bases. CDR1 and CDR2 (germline): MDHEN, SYDVKM. CDR3 coding DNA: TGTGCCAGCAGTTTCGTCCTACGAGAGCAGTACTTC. Protein sequence: CASSFVLREQYF.

The CDR3 sequence: CASSLGRGADNEQFF. The CDR3, as DNA: TGTGCCAGCAGCTTAGGCCGGGGGGCCGACAATGAGCAGTTCTTC. This rearrangement joins TRBV13 to TRBJ2-1, with D perhaps matching TRBD2 (7 bases). CDR3 length equals 15 residues. Trimming removed 0 bases from V and 5 bases from J, with 11 bases in between. Germline V gene lookup returns CDR1 PRHDT and CDR2 FYEKMQ (reference sequence).

V is TRBV7-9 and J is TRBJ1-3; 9 bases fit TRBD1. With V trimmed by 3 bases and J by 4 bases, 7 bases remained unmatched. CDR3 length: 16 residues. In germline, CDR1 is SEHNR, CDR2 FQNEAQ (reference sequence). The CDR3 nucleotides are TGTGCCAGCAGCTTTCGGGACAGGGCTCTCGGAAACACCATATATTTT. This codes for CASSFRDRALGNTIYF.

The V and J genes are TRBV2 and TRBJ2-7, with a possible D match to TRBD2 (5 bases). The CDR3 loop spans 12 amino acids. V was pared by 8 bases and J by 4 bases, with 12 bases between. CDR1 is SNHLY and CDR2 is FYNNEI in the germline V gene. CDR3 sequence reads: CASWTFLYEQYF. The CDR3 region has the DNA TGTGCCAGCTGGACTTTCTTGTACGAGCAGTACTTC.